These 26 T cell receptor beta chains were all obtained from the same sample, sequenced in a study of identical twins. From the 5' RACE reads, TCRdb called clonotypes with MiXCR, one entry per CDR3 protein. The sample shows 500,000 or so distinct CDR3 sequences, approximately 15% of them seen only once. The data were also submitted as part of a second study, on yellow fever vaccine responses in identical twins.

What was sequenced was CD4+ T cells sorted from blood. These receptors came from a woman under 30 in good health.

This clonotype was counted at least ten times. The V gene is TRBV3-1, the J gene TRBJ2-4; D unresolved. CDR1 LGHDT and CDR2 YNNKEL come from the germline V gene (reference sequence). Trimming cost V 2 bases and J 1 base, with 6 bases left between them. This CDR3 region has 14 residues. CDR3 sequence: CASSQRSAKNIQYF. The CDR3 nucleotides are TGTGCCAGCAGCCAACGATCGGCCAAAAACATTCAGTACTTC.

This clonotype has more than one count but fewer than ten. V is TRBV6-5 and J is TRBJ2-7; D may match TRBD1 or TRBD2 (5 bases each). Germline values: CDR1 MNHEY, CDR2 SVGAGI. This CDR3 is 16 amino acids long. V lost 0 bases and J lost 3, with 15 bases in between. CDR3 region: CASSYSGRAPHYEQYF. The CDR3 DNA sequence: TGTGCCAGCAGTTACTCGGGGCGGGCCCCCCACTACGAGCAGTACTTC.

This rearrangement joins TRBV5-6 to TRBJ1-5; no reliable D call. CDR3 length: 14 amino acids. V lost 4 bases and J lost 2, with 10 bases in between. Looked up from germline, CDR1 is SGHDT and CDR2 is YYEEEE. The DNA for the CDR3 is TGTGCCAGCAGCCCCATGAGGGGCAATCAGCCCCAGCATTTT. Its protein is CASSPMRGNQPQHF.

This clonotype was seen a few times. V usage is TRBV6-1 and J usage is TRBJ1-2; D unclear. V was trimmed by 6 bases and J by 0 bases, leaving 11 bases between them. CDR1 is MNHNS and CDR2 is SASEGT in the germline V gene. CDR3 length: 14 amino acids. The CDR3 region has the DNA TGTGCCAGCAGAAACACAATGACTAACTATGGCTACACCTTC. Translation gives CASRNTMTNYGYTF.

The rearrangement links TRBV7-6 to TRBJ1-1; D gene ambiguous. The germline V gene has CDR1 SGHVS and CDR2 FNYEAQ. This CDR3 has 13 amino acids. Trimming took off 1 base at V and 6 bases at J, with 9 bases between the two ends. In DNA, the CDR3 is TGTGCCAGCAGCTTAGTCCACGGAGCTGAAGCTTTCTTT. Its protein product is CASSLVHGAEAFF. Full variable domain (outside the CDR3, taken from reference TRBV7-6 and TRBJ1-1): GAGVSQSPRYKVTKRGQDVALRCDPISGHVSLYWYRQALGQGPEFLTYFNYEAQQDKSGLPNDRFSAERPEGSISTLTIQRTEQRDSAMYRCASSLVHGAEAFFGQGTRLTVV.

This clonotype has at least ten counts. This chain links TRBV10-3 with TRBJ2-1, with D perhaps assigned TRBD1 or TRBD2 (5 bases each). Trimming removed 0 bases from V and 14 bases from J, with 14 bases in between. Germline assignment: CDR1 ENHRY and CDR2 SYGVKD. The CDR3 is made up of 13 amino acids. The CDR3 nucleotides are TGTGCCATCAGTGAGTCGGTAGAGGGGTGGAAGTTCTTC. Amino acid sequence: CAISESVEGWKFF.

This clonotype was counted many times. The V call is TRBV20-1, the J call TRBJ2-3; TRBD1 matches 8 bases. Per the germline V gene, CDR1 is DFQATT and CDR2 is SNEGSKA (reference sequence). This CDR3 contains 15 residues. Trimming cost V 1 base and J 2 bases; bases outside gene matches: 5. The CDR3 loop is CSARAGTGFTDTQYF. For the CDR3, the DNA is TGCAGTGCTAGAGCAGGGACAGGTTTCACAGATACGCAGTATTTT.

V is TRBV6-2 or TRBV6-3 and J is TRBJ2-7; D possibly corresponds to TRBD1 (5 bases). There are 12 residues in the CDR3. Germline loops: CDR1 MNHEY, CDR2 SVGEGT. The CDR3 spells CTSADKTYEQYF. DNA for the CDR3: TGTACTTCCGCGGACAAAACCTACGAGCAGTACTTC.

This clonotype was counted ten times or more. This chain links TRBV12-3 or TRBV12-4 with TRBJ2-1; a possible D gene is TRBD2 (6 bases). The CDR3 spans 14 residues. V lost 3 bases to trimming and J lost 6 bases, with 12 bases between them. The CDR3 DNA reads TGTGCCAGCAGTTTCCAAGGGAGGCCCAATGAGCAGTTCTTC. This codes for CASSFQGRPNEQFF.

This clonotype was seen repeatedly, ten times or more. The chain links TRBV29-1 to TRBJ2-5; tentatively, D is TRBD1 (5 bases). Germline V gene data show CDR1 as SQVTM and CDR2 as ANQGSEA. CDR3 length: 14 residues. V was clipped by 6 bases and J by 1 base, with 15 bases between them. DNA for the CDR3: TGCAGCGTCCAAGGATGGGGCCCCCAAGAGACCCAGTACTTC. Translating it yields CSVQGWGPQETQYF.

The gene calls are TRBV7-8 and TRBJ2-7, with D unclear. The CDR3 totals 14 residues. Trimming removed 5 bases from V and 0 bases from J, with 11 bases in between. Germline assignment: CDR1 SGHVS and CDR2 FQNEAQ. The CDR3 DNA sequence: TGTGCCAGCAGCAAGGCAGTGAGCTCCTACGAGCAGTACTTC. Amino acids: CASSKAVSSYEQYF. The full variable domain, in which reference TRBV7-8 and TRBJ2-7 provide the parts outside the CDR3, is GAGVSQSPRYKVAKRGQDVALRCDPISGHVSLFWYQQALGQGPEFLTYFQNEAQLDKSGLPSDRFFAERPEGSVSTLKIQRTQQEDSAVYLCASSKAVSSYEQYFGPGTRLTVT.

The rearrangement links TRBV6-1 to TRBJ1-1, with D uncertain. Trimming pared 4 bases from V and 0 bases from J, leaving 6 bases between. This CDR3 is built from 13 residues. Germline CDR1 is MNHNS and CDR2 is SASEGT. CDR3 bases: TGTGCCAGCAGTGCTACAGTGAACACTGAAGCTTTCTTT. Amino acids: CASSATVNTEAFF.

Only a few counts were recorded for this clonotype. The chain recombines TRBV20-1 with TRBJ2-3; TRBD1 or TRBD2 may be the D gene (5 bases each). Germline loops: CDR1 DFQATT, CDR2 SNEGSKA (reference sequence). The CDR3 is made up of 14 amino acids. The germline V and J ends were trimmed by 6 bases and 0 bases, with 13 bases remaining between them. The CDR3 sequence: CSAGDLRSTDTQYF. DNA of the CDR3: TGCAGTGCCGGGGACCTCCGGAGCACAGATACGCAGTATTTT.

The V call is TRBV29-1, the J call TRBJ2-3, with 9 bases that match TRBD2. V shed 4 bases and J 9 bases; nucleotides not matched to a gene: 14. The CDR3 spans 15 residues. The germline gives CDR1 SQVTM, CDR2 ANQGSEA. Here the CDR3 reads CSVVGSGSTSPTQYF. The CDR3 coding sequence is TGCAGCGTTGTGGGTAGCGGGAGTACCTCACCGACGCAGTATTTT.

The DNA of the CDR3 is TGCGCCAGCAGCTTGGAGCCTCTCAGGGGGGAAGAGACCCAGTACTTC. Translating gives CASSLEPLRGEETQYF. The chain links TRBV5-1 to TRBJ2-5; D possibly corresponds to TRBD1 (7 bases). CDR1 is SGHRS, CDR2 YFSETQ, per germline. The CDR3 sequence is 16 residues long. V was pared by 0 bases and J by 3 bases, with 15 bases between.

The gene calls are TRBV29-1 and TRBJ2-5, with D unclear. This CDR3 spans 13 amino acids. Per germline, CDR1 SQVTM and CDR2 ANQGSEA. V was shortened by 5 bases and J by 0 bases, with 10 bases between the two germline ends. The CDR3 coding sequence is TGCAGCGTTCAACAAGTGAACCAAGAGACCCAGTACTTC. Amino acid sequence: CSVQQVNQETQYF.

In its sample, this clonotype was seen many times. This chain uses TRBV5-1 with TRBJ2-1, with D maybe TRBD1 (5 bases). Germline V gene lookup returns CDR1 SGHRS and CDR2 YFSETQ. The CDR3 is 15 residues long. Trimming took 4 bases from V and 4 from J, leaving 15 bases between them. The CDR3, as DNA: TGCGCCAGCAGCCACACAGGAGCTTCATACAATGAGCAGTTCTTC. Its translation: CASSHTGASYNEQFF. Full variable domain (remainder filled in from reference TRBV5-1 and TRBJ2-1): KAGVTQTPRYLIKTRGQQVTLSCSPISGHRSVSWYQQTPGQGLQFLFEYFSETQRNKGNFPGRFSGRQFSNSRSEMNVSTLELGDSALYLCASSHTGASYNEQFFGPGTRLTVL.

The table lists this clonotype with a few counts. The CDR3 sequence: CASSPQGTRRANEQFF. The CDR3 coding sequence is TGTGCCAGCAGCCCCCAGGGAACAAGGCGGGCCAATGAGCAGTTCTTC. The chain is built from TRBV7-2 and TRBJ2-1, with D perhaps TRBD1 or TRBD2 (5 bases each). V was trimmed by 5 bases and J by 6 bases, leaving 20 bases between them. The germline V gene has CDR1 SGHTA and CDR2 FQGNSA. The CDR3 runs 16 residues.

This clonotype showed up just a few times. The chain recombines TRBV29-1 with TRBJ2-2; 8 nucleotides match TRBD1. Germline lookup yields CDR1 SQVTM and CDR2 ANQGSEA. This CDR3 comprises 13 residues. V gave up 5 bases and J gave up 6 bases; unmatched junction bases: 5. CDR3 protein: CSVQGAGSGELFF. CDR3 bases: TGCAGCGTTCAGGGGGCTGGTTCCGGGGAGCTGTTTTTT.

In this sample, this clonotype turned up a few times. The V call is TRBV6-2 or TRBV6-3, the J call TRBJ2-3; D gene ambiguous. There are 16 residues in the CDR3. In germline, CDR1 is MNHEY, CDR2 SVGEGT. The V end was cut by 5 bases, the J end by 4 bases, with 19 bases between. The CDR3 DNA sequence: TGTGCCAGCAGTCCCGACGGTGAGCGTCGTGCAGATACGCAGTATTTT. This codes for CASSPDGERRADTQYF.

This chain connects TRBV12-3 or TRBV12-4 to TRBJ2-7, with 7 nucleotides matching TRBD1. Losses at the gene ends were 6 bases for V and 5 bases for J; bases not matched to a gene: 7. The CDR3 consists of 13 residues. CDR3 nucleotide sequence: TGTGCCAGCAGGGCGACAGGGACCGACGAGCAGTACTTC. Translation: CASRATGTDEQYF.

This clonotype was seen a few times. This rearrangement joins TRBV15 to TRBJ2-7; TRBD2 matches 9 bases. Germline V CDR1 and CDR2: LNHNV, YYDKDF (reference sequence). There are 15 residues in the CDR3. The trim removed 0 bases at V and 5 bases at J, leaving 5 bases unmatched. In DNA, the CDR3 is TGTGCCACCAGCAGAGAGATAGCGGGAGCCCACGAGCAGTACTTC. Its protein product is CATSREIAGAHEQYF.

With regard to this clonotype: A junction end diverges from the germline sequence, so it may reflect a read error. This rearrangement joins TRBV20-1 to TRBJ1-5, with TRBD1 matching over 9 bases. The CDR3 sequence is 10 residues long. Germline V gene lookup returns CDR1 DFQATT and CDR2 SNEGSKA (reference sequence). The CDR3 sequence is CSAGTGPLAF. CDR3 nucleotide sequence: TGCAGTGCTGGGACAGGGCCACTAGCATTT.

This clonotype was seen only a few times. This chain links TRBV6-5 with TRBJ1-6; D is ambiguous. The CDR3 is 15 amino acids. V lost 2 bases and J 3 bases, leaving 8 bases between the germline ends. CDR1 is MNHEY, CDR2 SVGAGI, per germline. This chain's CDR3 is CASSYAQNYNSPLHF. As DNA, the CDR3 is TGTGCCAGCAGTTACGCACAGAACTATAATTCACCCCTCCACTTT.

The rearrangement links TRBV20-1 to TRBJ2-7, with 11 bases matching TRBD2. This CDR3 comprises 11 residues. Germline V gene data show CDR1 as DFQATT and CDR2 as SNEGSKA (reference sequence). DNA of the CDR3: TGCAGCGGACTAGCGGGCTACGAGCAGTACTTC. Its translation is CSGLAGYEQYF.

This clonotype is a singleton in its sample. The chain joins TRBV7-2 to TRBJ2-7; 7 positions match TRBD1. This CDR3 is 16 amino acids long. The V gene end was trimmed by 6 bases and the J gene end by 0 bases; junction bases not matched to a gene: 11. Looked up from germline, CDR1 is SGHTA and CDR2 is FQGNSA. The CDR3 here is CASSPRGTASSYEQYF. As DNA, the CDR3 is TGTGCCAGCAGTCCTAGGGGGACAGCGAGCTCCTACGAGCAGTACTTC.